This T cell receptor (beta chain) was obtained from a study of T cell changes during pregnancy in multiple sclerosis. Generated by immunoSEQ multiplex PCR, the TCRdb table keeps only in-frame clones and is missing some. The sample lists 56,000 or so clones; 89% were seen once. The ends were cut back, 4 bases at V and 8 bases at J, with 9 bases in the middle. The CDR3 consists of 11 residues. Germline loops: CDR1 DFQATT, CDR2 SNEGSKA (reference sequence). The origin of this receptor is a female donor with multiple sclerosis, enrolled in a pregnancy study. V and J are TRBV20-1 and TRBJ2-1; no reliable D call. The material was peripheral blood, obtained after pregnancy. Here the CDR3 DNA reads TGCAGTGCTAAGTTCGGAGATGAGCAGTTCTTC. Protein: CSAKFGDEQFF.